This T cell receptor beta chain was recorded in a study of T cell responses to AZD1222 COVID-19 vaccine. Trimming stripped 4 bases from V and 3 bases from J, with 10 bases between. Germline lookup yields CDR1 SGHRS and CDR2 YFSETQ. The CDR3 has 14 residues. General study findings and limits: Donors skewed white British and female; clonal diversity was possibly underestimated. Sampling that yielded the repertoires occurred only after the peak T cell response.

The protocol was immunoSEQ multiplex PCR, while the TCRdb copy is restricted to in-frame clones and leaves out a portion. Here the sample spans approximately 260,000 clones, 90% to 95% being singletons. As for this clone: The antigen remains undetermined.

The V gene is TRBV5-1, the J gene TRBJ1-4; a possible D gene is TRBD1 (5 bases). The receptor was derived from an adult in good health. The sequences come from peripheral blood, collected on day 0 of AZD1222 vaccination. The CDR3 nucleotides read TGCGCCAGCAGCCCGACAGTCTCTAATGAAAAACTGTTTTTT. Protein: CASSPTVSNEKLFF.